This TCR beta chain was obtained from a study of T-cell reconstitution after alpha-beta-depleted transplantation in children. Study-wide points: One year after transplant, T-cell counts and diversity came mostly from newly produced T cells.

Unmatched junction bases numbered 9, after V lost 0 bases and J lost 1 base. CDR1 and CDR2 from the germline V gene are SGHDN and FVKESK. The CDR3 spans 19 residues. Preparing the TCRbeta library involved the use of unique molecular identifiers. TCRdb recomputed calls from the PCR reads with MiXCR, one row per CDR3 protein. This sample has 480,000 or so distinct CDR3 sequences, with about 10% found just once. This clonotype has more than one count but fewer than ten. Its matching antigen is unknown. The specimen was PBMCs, collected before TCRalphabeta/CD19-depleted stem cell transplant. The sequence was obtained from a child aged 2 to 10 with inherited bone marrow failure, due to receive a stem cell transplant. This chain joins TRBV14 and TRBJ2-2; 9 bases match TRBD2. This chain's CDR3 is CASSQDTGGREMNTGELFF. The DNA for the CDR3 is TGTGCCAGCAGCCAAGATACAGGCGGGAGGGAAATGAACACCGGGGAGCTGTTTTTT.